Given below is one T cell receptor (beta chain) in context. The data belong to a study of T cells in Graves' hyperthyroidism and ophthalmopathy. Amplification targeted TCR beta CDR3 regions from RNA transcripts. Initially, a first-round RT-PCR of the TCR CDR3 employed the HTBI primer set. In TCRdb, the multiplex PCR reads were re-called with MiXCR into one record per CDR3 protein. The sample has 490,000 or so distinct CDR3 sequences, over 45% seen once. CDR3 size: 14 residues. V gave up 2 bases and J gave up 4 bases, with 9 bases separating them. Looked up from germline, CDR1 is SGHTA and CDR2 is FQGNSA.

The sequence was collected from an adult woman with Graves' disease, either hyperthyroidism or ophthalmopathy (not recorded which). The rearrangement joins TRBV7-2 to TRBJ1-3; unclear D gene. Sequencing was performed on peripheral blood or thyroid tissue (not recorded which). The CDR3: CASSLSMGGNTIYF. The CDR3 nucleotides are TGTGCCAGCAGCTTATCCATGGGCGGAAACACCATATATTTT.